The 19 T cell receptor beta chains below were found in one sample sequenced in a study of blood T cell repertoires in COVID-19. The assay was immunoSEQ multiplex PCR, and TCRdb's table has in-frame clones only and misses some. The sample includes tens of thousands of clones, approximately 82% of them seen just once. Sequencing was done on a sample of peripheral blood. All receptors derive from a man aged 60 to 75 with acute or convalescent COVID-19.

This chain uses TRBV6-5 with TRBJ1-1; TRBD1 is a possible D gene (5 bases). Germline V gene sequence: CDR1 MNHEY, CDR2 SVGAGI. This CDR3 contains 14 residues. V shed 2 bases and J shed 2 bases, with 9 bases lying between them. This CDR3 is CASSYRGSNTEAFF. Here the CDR3 DNA reads TGTGCCAGCAGTTACAGGGGTTCAAACACTGAAGCTTTCTTT.

The chain has TRBV12-5 and TRBJ2-5; possible D gene TRBD2, 7 bases. CDR3 length: 18 amino acids. Trimming stripped 2 bases from V and 1 base from J, with 20 bases between. Germline CDR1 LGHNT, CDR2 FRNRAP. The CDR3 loop reads CASGLSAGSGGAQETQYF. The CDR3 DNA sequence: TGTGCTAGTGGTTTGAGCGCGGGTAGTGGGGGGGCCCAAGAGACCCAGTACTTC.

This rearrangement joins TRBV24-1 to TRBJ2-1, with 7 bases matching TRBD1. The CDR3 totals 17 residues. The germline V gene has CDR1 KGHDR and CDR2 SFDVKD. V shed 4 bases, J shed 3 bases, and the junction held 11 bases outside the gene matches. The DNA for the CDR3 is TGTGCCACCAGTGACTCGACAGGGTTAGGGATCTACAATGAGCAGTTCTTC. Translating gives CATSDSTGLGIYNEQFF.

This sequence joins TRBV28 and TRBJ2-7; 7 positions match TRBD2. The length of the CDR3 is 16 residues. Germline V gives CDR1 MDHEN, CDR2 SYDVKM. The J segment lost 0 bases and the V segment lost 4 bases, leaving 9 bases of the junction unmatched. The CDR3 sequence is CASSSFFGGSSYEQYF. CDR3 DNA sequence: TGTGCCAGCAGTTCCTTTTTCGGGGGGAGCTCCTACGAGCAGTACTTC.

This clone came up once. The chain employs TRBV6-5 and TRBJ1-1; D uncertain. Germline CDR1 MNHEY, CDR2 SVGAGI. Between the trimmed V and J ends, which lost 7 bases and 10 bases, there was a span of 10 bases. CDR3 length: 10 residues. The CDR3 nucleotides read TGTGCCAGCACCCTCACAAGAGCTTTCTTT. It encodes CASTLTRAFF.

With respect to this clone: The identical CDR3 is also encoded by other nucleotide sequences in the sample. The chain combines TRBV6-5 with TRBJ1-5, with D tentatively TRBD1 (6 bases). Germline V lookup: CDR1 MNHEY, CDR2 SVGAGI. CDR3 length equals 14 residues. Trimming removed 0 bases from V and 4 bases from J, with 7 bases in between. CDR3 region: CASSYSRGNQPQHF. CDR3 in DNA: TGTGCCAGCAGTTACTCTAGGGGGAATCAGCCCCAGCATTTT.

V gene TRBV11-3 combines with J gene TRBJ2-7; no firm D call. The CDR3 length is 15 residues. Germline V gene sequence: CDR1 SGHNT, CDR2 YENEEA. V was pared by 3 bases and J by 0 bases, with 12 bases between. For the CDR3, the DNA is TGTGCCAGCAGCTTCCAGTCGTCTAGCTCCTACGAGCAGTACTTC. This sequence encodes CASSFQSSSSYEQYF.

CDR3 nucleotide sequence: TGTGCCAGCAGCGTCTCGACAGGGACGAGCTCTGGAAACACCATATATTTT. Translation: CASSVSTGTSSGNTIYF. The J gene is TRBJ1-3, the V gene TRBV7-9, with 7 bases matching TRBD1. This CDR3 is 17 amino acids long. Germline lookup yields CDR1 SEHNR and CDR2 FQNEAQ (reference sequence). The J segment lost 0 bases and the V segment lost 5 bases, leaving 10 bases of the junction unmatched.

This sequence joins TRBV10-3 and TRBJ2-7, with a weak D call TRBD1 (5 bases). With 10 bases removed from V and 4 bases from J, the gap between germline ends came to 17 bases. The CDR3 covers 13 residues. Germline values: CDR1 ENHRY, CDR2 SYGVKD. CDR3 sequence: CATHQDKTYEQYF. The CDR3 bases are TGTGCCACGCATCAGGACAAGACATACGAGCAGTACTTC.

This chain links TRBV14 with TRBJ1-2; 9 nucleotides align to TRBD1. This CDR3 has 15 amino acids. Losses at the gene ends were 4 bases for V and 8 bases for J; bases not matched to a gene: 11. Per germline, CDR1 SGHDN and CDR2 FVKESK. Here the CDR3 reads CASSPASGTGRGYTF. For the CDR3, the DNA is TGTGCCAGCAGCCCCGCGTCCGGGACAGGGAGGGGCTACACCTTC.

This clone was picked up a small number of times. The rearrangement uses TRBV6-5 and TRBJ1-5, with a possible D match to TRBD1 (6 bases). V lost 0 bases, J lost 6 bases, and 12 bases lay in between. CDR3 size: 15 residues. Germline V gene data show CDR1 as MNHEY and CDR2 as SVGAGI. The CDR3 sequence is CASSYSTPRGQPQHF. The CDR3 region has the DNA TGTGCCAGCAGTTACTCGACACCCAGGGGTCAGCCCCAGCATTTT.

This clone was counted a few times. The gene calls are TRBV30 and TRBJ1-2, with a tentative D call TRBD1 (5 bases). Trimming cost V 2 bases and J 3 bases, with 10 bases left between them. Germline assignment: CDR1 GTSNPN and CDR2 SVGIG (reference sequence). This CDR3 has 13 amino acids. The CDR3 is CAWSWEGHYGYTF. The CDR3 coding sequence is TGTGCCTGGAGTTGGGAGGGGCACTATGGCTACACCTTC. The full variable domain, rest sourced from reference TRBV30 and TRBJ1-2, is SQTIHQWPATLVQPVGSPLSLECTVEGTSNPNLYWYRQAAGRGLQLLFYSVGIGQISSEVPQNLSASRPQDRQFILSSKKLLLSDSGFYLCAWSWEGHYGYTFGSGTRLTVV.

The chain combines TRBV27 with TRBJ1-6; 8 positions match TRBD1. The CDR3 extends over 12 amino acids. Germline CDR1 MNHEY, CDR2 SMNVEV (reference sequence). J gave up 9 bases and V 6 bases, and 1 base lay outside the gene matches. This CDR3 reads CASRTGASPLHF. CDR3 bases: TGTGCCAGCAGGACAGGGGCTTCACCCCTCCACTTT.

The V call is TRBV19, the J call TRBJ2-2; TRBD2 might be the D (6 bases). The CDR3 loop spans 14 amino acids. The V end was cut by 7 bases, the J end by 2 bases, with 11 bases between. Germline V CDR1 and CDR2: LNHDA, SQIVND (reference sequence). The CDR3 DNA reads TGTGCCAGTATCGCGGGATCCAACACCGGGGAGCTGTTTTTT. As protein: CASIAGSNTGELFF.

This rearrangement joins TRBV6-5 to TRBJ1-2, with 7 bases lining up with TRBD1. The CDR3 contains 14 residues. Germline trimming cut 2 bases from V and 4 bases from J; bases unmatched to any gene: 4. Germline assignment: CDR1 MNHEY and CDR2 SVGAGI. The CDR3: CASSYQGQSYGYTF. The CDR3 DNA sequence: TGTGCCAGCAGTTACCAGGGACAGTCCTATGGCTACACCTTC.

The chain carries TRBV25-1 and TRBJ1-5; D gene uncertain. CDR3 size: 11 residues. The V and J ends lost 5 bases and 9 bases respectively, with 8 bases between them. Germline loops: CDR1 MGHDK, CDR2 SYGVNS. The CDR3 DNA reads TGTGCCAGCAGTAGCGGGCCGCCCCAGCATTTT. Translating gives CASSSGPPQHF.

This chain joins TRBV5-1 and TRBJ1-2; 11 nucleotides align to TRBD1. J lost 6 bases, V lost 4 bases, and 8 bases had no gene match. CDR3 length: 15 amino acids. The V gene's germline CDR1 is SGHRS and CDR2 YFSETQ. In DNA, the CDR3 is TGCGCCAGCAGCCCGGGGACAGGGGGTATGGATGGCTACACCTTC. It is translated as CASSPGTGGMDGYTF.

The rearrangement links TRBV21-1 to TRBJ2-1; the table's D call, TRBD2, has no DNA check behind it. TRBV21-1 corresponds to a pseudogene. The CDR3 consists of 17 residues. The CDR3: CASSKYILVRGGNEQFF. CDR3 DNA sequence: TGTGCCAGCAGCAAATACATATTAGTGCGGGGGGGCAATGAGCAGTTCTTC.

CDR3 residues: CATSGGTGQWDEKLFF. The CDR3 DNA is TGTGCCACCAGTGGTGGGACGGGACAATGGGATGAAAAACTGTTTTTT. The chain couples TRBV24-1 to TRBJ1-4, with a possible D match to TRBD1 (6 bases). CDR3 length: 16 residues. V lost 5 bases, J lost 6 bases, and 18 bases lay in between. CDR1 is KGHDR and CDR2 is SFDVKD in the germline V gene.